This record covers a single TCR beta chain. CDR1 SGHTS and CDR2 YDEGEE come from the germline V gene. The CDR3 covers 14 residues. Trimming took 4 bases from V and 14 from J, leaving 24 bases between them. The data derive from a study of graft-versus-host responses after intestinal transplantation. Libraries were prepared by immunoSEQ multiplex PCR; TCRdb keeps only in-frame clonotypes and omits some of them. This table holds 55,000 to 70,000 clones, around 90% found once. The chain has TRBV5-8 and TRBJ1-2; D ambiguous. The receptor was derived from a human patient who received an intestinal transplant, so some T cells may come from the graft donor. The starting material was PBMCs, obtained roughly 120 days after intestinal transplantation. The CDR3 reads CASSPTVGVFSDTF. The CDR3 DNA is TGTGCCAGCAGCCCCACTGTTGGGGTTTTTTCGGATACCTTC.